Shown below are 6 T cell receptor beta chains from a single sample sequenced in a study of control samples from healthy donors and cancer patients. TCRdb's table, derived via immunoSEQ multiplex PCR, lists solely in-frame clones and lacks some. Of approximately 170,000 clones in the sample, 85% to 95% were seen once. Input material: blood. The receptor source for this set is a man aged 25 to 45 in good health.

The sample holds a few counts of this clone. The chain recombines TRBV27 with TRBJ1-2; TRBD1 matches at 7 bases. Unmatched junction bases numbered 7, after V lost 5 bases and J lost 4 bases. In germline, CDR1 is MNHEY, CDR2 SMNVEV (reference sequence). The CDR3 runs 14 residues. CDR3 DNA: TGTGCCAGCAGTGCGGGGACAGTTCTCTATGGCTACACCTTC. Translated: CASSAGTVLYGYTF.

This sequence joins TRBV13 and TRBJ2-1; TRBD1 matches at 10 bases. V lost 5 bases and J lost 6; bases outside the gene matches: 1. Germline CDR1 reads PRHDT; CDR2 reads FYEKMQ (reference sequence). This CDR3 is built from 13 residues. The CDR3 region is CASSGTGANEQFF. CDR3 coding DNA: TGTGCCAGCAGCGGGACAGGGGCCAATGAGCAGTTCTTC.

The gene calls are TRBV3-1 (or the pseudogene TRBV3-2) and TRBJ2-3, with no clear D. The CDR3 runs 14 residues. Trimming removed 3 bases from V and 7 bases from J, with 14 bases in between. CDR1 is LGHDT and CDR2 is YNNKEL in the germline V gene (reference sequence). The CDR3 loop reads CASSHAPPRNTQYF. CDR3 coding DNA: TGTGCCAGCAGCCATGCGCCTCCTAGGAATACGCAGTATTTT.

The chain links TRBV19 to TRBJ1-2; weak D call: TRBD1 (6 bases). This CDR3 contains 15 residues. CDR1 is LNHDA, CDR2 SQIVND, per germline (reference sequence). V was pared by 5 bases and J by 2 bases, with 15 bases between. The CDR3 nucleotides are TGTGCCAGTAGTTCTCAGACAGGTGGAAACTATGGCTACACCTTC. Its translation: CASSSQTGGNYGYTF.

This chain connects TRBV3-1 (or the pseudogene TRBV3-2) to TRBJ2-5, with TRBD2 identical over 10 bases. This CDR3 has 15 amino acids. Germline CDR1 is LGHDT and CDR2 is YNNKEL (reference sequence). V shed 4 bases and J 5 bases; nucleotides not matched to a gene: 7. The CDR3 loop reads CASSPHPTSGETQYF. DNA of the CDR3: TGTGCCAGCAGCCCGCACCCGACTAGCGGGGAGACCCAGTACTTC.

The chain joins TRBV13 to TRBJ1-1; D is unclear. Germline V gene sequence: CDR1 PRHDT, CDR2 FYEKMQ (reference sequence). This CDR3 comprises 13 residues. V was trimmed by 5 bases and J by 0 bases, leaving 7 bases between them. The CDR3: CASSPPLNTEAFF. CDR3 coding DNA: TGTGCCAGCAGCCCCCCGTTGAACACTGAAGCTTTCTTT.